The 13 T cell receptor beta chains reported below all come from one sample, sequenced in a study of CD4 T cells in relation to SARS-CoV-2 and coronaviruses. Clones were sequenced by immunoSEQ multiplex PCR, and TCRdb holds only the in-frame ones, with some missing. Of about 35,000 clones in the sample, roughly four fifths were seen once. Antigen specificity for these receptors is unknown. The sample taken for sequencing was naive CD4+ T cells from PBMCs, cultured in vitro. The subset: naive CD4+ T cells isolated by negative enrichment. The receptors were sampled from an adult with COVID-19.

This chain uses TRBV30 with TRBJ1-5; possible D gene TRBD1, 5 bases. V lost 3 bases to trimming and J lost 0 bases, with 6 bases between them. Germline V gene data show CDR1 as GTSNPN and CDR2 as SVGIG (reference sequence). The CDR3 loop spans 13 amino acids. The CDR3 reads CAWRGDSNQPQHF. The CDR3 nucleotides are TGTGCCTGGAGAGGGGATAGCAATCAGCCCCAGCATTTT.

V and J are TRBV19 and TRBJ2-1; TRBD2 matches at 7 bases. The germline V gene encodes CDR1 LNHDA and CDR2 SQIVND (reference sequence). J was trimmed by 0 bases and V by 2 bases; bases with no gene match: 7. The CDR3 length is 17 residues. CDR3 sequence (DNA): TGTGCCAGTAGTATAATGGCTAGCGGATACTCCTACAATGAGCAGTTCTTC. The encoded protein is CASSIMASGYSYNEQFF.

The chain carries TRBV7-9 and TRBJ1-1, with TRBD1 matching over 8 bases. After removal of 4 bases from V and 4 bases from J, the junction contained 5 bases not matched to a gene. The CDR3 sequence is 14 residues long. Looked up from germline, CDR1 is SEHNR and CDR2 is FQNEAQ (reference sequence). CDR3: CASSYDRGSTEAFF. In DNA, the CDR3 is TGTGCCAGCAGCTACGACAGGGGATCCACTGAAGCTTTCTTT.

The chain is built from TRBV28 and TRBJ2-7; TRBD2 aligns across 11 bases. The germline gives CDR1 MDHEN, CDR2 SYDVKM. Trimming cost V 6 bases and J 4 bases; bases outside gene matches: 11. The CDR3 runs to 16 residues. CDR3 amino acids: CASSLLAGGPLYEQYF. CDR3 bases: TGTGCCAGCAGCCTATTAGCGGGAGGGCCCCTATACGAGCAGTACTTC.

The J gene is TRBJ2-7, the V gene TRBV28, with D perhaps TRBD1 (6 bases). CDR1 and CDR2 (germline): MDHEN, SYDVKM. V lost 1 base to trimming and J lost 2 bases, with 12 bases between them. This CDR3 contains 15 residues. This CDR3 reads CASSLYRAIPYEQYF. CDR3 nucleotides: TGTGCCAGCAGTTTATACAGGGCCATACCCTACGAGCAGTACTTC.

The CDR3 coding sequence is TGTGCCAGCAGCCTGACTAGCGGTATCTACGAGCAGTACTTC. Translating gives CASSLTSGIYEQYF. The V and J genes are TRBV7-9 and TRBJ2-7, with TRBD2 identical over 9 bases. The CDR3 has 14 amino acids. V dropped 5 bases and J dropped 3; count of bases not matched to a gene: 5. The germline gives CDR1 SEHNR, CDR2 FQNEAQ (reference sequence).

The V gene is TRBV6-6, the J gene TRBJ2-2; the match to TRBD2 covers 13 bases. CDR3 length: 15 residues. V lost 6 bases to trimming and J lost 2 bases; unmatched junction nucleotides: 0. CDR1 and CDR2 (germline): MNHNY, SVGAGI (reference sequence). This CDR3 is CASRGLAGNTGELFF. For the CDR3, the DNA is TGTGCCAGCAGGGGACTAGCGGGAAACACCGGGGAGCTGTTTTTT.

This chain joins TRBV18 and TRBJ2-1, with 9 nucleotides matching TRBD2. V was pared by 1 base and J by 5 bases, with 9 bases of the junction left unmatched. This CDR3 is 17 amino acids long. Germline CDR1 is KGHSH and CDR2 is LQKENI. CDR3 sequence reads: CASSPRGRALGNNEQFF. The CDR3 DNA sequence: TGTGCCAGCTCACCACGCGGGAGGGCCCTCGGGAACAATGAGCAGTTCTTC.

This clone was seen a handful of times. The chain recombines TRBV3-1 (or the pseudogene TRBV3-2) with TRBJ1-6; perhaps TRBD1 as D (6 bases). Germline V gives CDR1 LGHDT, CDR2 YNNKEL (reference sequence). V lost 1 base and J lost 5, with 9 bases in between. The CDR3 runs 15 residues. CDR3 coding DNA: TGTGCCAGCAGCCAAGTACAGGGTGATAATTCACCCCTCCACTTT. It encodes CASSQVQGDNSPLHF.

The chain combines TRBV7-3 with TRBJ2-1, with 9 bases identical to TRBD2. The junction had 5 bases not matched to a gene; V was cut back by 5 bases and J by 3 bases. This CDR3 region has 15 residues. The germline V gene encodes CDR1 SGHTA and CDR2 FQGTGA. This chain's CDR3 is CASSPAGGFYNEQFF. The CDR3 DNA is TGTGCCAGCAGCCCAGCGGGAGGTTTCTACAATGAGCAGTTCTTC.

The CDR3 loop is CASGQGTYSNQPQHF. The CDR3 region has the DNA TGTGCCAGTGGACAGGGCACATATAGCAATCAGCCCCAGCATTTT. The chain uses TRBV28 and TRBJ1-5; 8 bases match TRBD1. The germline V gene has CDR1 MDHEN and CDR2 SYDVKM. The CDR3 covers 15 residues. The J segment lost 0 bases and the V segment lost 9 bases, leaving 7 bases of the junction unmatched.

V gene TRBV2 combines with J gene TRBJ2-3; a weak D match, TRBD2 (6 bases). The CDR3 has 12 residues. CDR1 is SNHLY and CDR2 is FYNNEI in the germline V gene. Trimming took 6 bases from V and 5 from J, leaving 9 bases between them. CDR3 amino acids: CASSTTRDTQYF. DNA for the CDR3: TGTGCCAGCAGCACGACTAGAGATACGCAGTATTTT.

This chain's CDR3 is CASSLRGGQGNSPLHF. The CDR3 DNA is TGTGCCAGCAGCCTTCGAGGGGGACAGGGGAATTCACCCCTCCACTTT. The chain carries TRBV3-1 (or the pseudogene TRBV3-2) and TRBJ1-6; TRBD1 matches 10 bases. With 4 bases clipped from V and 7 bases from J, the junction kept 7 bases outside the gene matches. The CDR3 totals 16 residues. CDR1 and CDR2 from the germline V gene are LGHDT and YNNKEL (reference sequence).